These 27 T cell receptor delta chains originate from one sample sequenced in a study of γδ T cells in repeated Plasmodium falciparum infection. Bulk repertoires came from Vgamma9/Vdelta2+ or Vdelta2-negative gammadelta T cells flow-sorted from PBMC. TCRdb re-called the multiplex PCR reads via CATT. The table shows 75,000 to 95,000 delta-chain clones, with 0.75% to 1% occurring only once. The specimen was gamma-delta T cells from blood. The receptors shown here come from a pool of human donors (malaria-infected and uninfected, not separated).

Of note for this clone: TCRdb has a much larger clone's protein, which differs at residue 11 from the translation of this DNA, likely because of a read error; what is shown is the protein translated from the DNA. The V and J genes are TRDV2 and TRDJ1; no reliable D call. The J gene was not available in TCRdb and was assigned here by matching the DNA to germline segments. This CDR3 comprises 16 residues. Germline V CDR1 and CDR2: GEAIGNYY, EKD. Trimming took off 3 bases at V and 3 bases at J, with 19 bases between the two ends. CDR3 nucleotide sequence: TGTGCCTGTGACCAATGCCGCCCCTCCAAGTCCGATAAACTCATCTTT. Protein: CACDQCRPSKSDKLIF.

This clone appeared a few times. TCRdb lists the protein of a much larger clone for this DNA, which differs at residue 4, so this is likely a read error; the protein given here is translated from the DNA itself. The chain carries TRDV2 and TRDJ1, with a tentative D call TRDD3 (6 bases). The J gene was missing in TCRdb and was found by matching the end of the DNA to germline. Germline V gene data show CDR1 as GEAIGNYY and CDR2 as EKD. The CDR3 runs 18 residues. CDR3 in amino acids: CACGTVSGGIHGTDKLIF. In DNA, the CDR3 is TGTGCCTGTGGCACCGTCTCCGGGGGAATACACGGGACCGATAAACTCATCTTT.

There are a few counts of this clone. For this DNA, TCRdb reports the protein of a much larger clone, which diverges at residue 13, most likely from a read error; the protein presented here is translated directly from the DNA. The gene calls are TRDV1 and TRDJ1, with TRDD3 identical over 9 bases. Trimming removed 1 base from V and 1 base from J; junction bases left unmatched: 13. From germline, CDR1 is TSWWSYY and CDR2 QGS. The CDR3 has 19 amino acids. The CDR3 DNA sequence: TGTGCTCTTGGGGAACGTAGCTACTGGGGGACCTTGTGCACCGATAAACTCATCTTT. Translation: CALGERSYWGTLCTDKLIF.

This clone was counted only a few times. A far larger clone is one base from this, pointing to a likely read error. A V gene of TRDV2 was called, but no J gene was assigned; the listed D gene, TRDD3, was not tested against the DNA. The germline CDR1 and CDR2 sequences are GEAIGNYY and EKD. The CDR3 runs to 22 residues. This chain's CDR3 is CACDTVGGGYGPTLPYTDKLIF. The CDR3 nucleotides read TGTGCCTGTGACACCGTAGGTGGGGGATATGGGCCCACCTTACCGTACACCGATAAGCTCATCTTT.

There are a few counts of this clone. TCRdb attributes to this sequence the protein of a much larger clone, which differs from the DNA translation at residue 5; a read error is likely, and the protein displayed is translated from the DNA. The chain has TRDV2 and TRDJ3; no clear D. TCRdb does not report a J gene; here it was assigned by matching the DNA to germline references. Germline CDR1 is GEAIGNYY and CDR2 is EKD. The CDR3 sequence is 18 residues long. V lost 5 bases to trimming and J lost 0 bases, with 16 bases between them. DNA for the CDR3: TGTGCCTGTGTACCCCGCGGGACACGCTCCTGGGACACCCGACAGATGTTTTTC. It specifies CACVPRGTRSWDTRQMFF.

Comments on this clone: For this DNA, TCRdb reports the protein of a much larger clone, which diverges at residue 4, most likely from a read error; the protein presented here is translated directly from the DNA. This chain connects TRDV1 to TRDJ1, with TRDD3 matching 10 bases. The J gene was missing in TCRdb and was found by matching the end of the DNA to germline. Germline CDR1 reads TSWWSYY; CDR2 reads QGS. The length of the CDR3 is 19 residues. The trim removed 8 bases at V and 4 bases at J, leaving 22 bases unmatched. This chain's CDR3 is CALRLLPFNLGDNIDKLIF. The DNA of the CDR3 is TGTGCTCTTAGGCTCCTTCCTTTTAACCTGGGGGATAATATCGATAAACTCATCTTT.

Of note for this clone: The likely explanation is a read error, given a far larger clone one base away. The identical CDR3 is also encoded by other nucleotide sequences in the sample. CDR3 bases: TGCGCTCTCGCCATTAGGTATAAGCGATCCACCGATAAACTCATCTTT. Translated, it gives CALAIRYKRSTDKLIF. This chain uses TRDV1 with TRDJ1; no clear D. TCRdb offers no J gene call, so here the DNA was matched to germline to obtain one. The CDR3 totals 16 residues. Germline CDR1 reads TSWWSYY; CDR2 reads QGS.

As to this clone: This is likely an artifact of a read error, given a far larger clone one base away. Other DNA sequences in this sample translate to the same CDR3. The rearrangement links TRDV2 to TRDJ2, with a tentative D call TRDD3 (5 bases). The V gene's germline CDR1 is GEAIGNYY and CDR2 EKD. This CDR3 is built from 14 residues. The CDR3 nucleotides read TGCGCCTGTGACACCATTACTGGGACAGCACAACTCTTCTTT. Translation: CACDTITGTAQLFF.

This clone was seen a handful of times. TCRdb's protein, taken from a much larger clone, differs from this DNA's translation at residue 13, likely owing to a read error; the protein displayed comes from the DNA. CDR3 DNA sequence: TGTGCCTGTTCTACTGGGGATACGCAGTGCACCGATGAACTCATCTTT. It encodes CACSTGDTQCTDELIF. J is TRDJ1 and V is TRDV2, with 9 positions matching TRDD3. TCRdb does not report a J gene; here it was assigned by matching the DNA to germline references. This CDR3 comprises 16 residues. Germline CDR1 GEAIGNYY, CDR2 EKD.

This clone has at least ten counts. Within the sample, other DNA sequences also encode this same CDR3. This chain connects TRDV1 to TRDJ1, with 7 bases that match TRDD3. V lost 2 bases, J lost 0 bases, and 12 bases stayed unmatched. This CDR3 comprises 18 residues. Germline lookup yields CDR1 TSWWSYY and CDR2 QGS. CDR3 bases: TGTGCTCTTGGGGAAAAGGGCGGGATACCCCTGTACACCGATAAACTCATCTTT. It yields the protein CALGEKGGIPLYTDKLIF.

This clone has at least ten counts. The likely explanation is a read error, given a far larger clone one base away. Within the sample, other DNA sequences also encode this same CDR3. V is TRDV1 and J is TRDJ1; 7 positions match TRDD2. Since TCRdb gives no J gene, matching the DNA to germline was used here to assign it. CDR1 is TSWWSYY and CDR2 is QGS in the germline V gene. The CDR3 length is 20 residues. CDR3 DNA sequence: TGTGCTCTCGGGGAACTTTCCTACTCCACAAGGGATCCAAAGGCCGATAAACTCATCTTT. Residues: CALGELSYSTRDPKADKLIF.

Concerning this clone: TCRdb's protein, taken from a much larger clone, differs from this DNA's translation at residue 8, likely owing to a read error; the protein displayed comes from the DNA. The chain joins TRDV2 to TRDJ2; 7 bases are shared with TRDD3. Unmatched junction bases numbered 13, after V lost 0 bases and J lost 1 base. Germline CDR1 and CDR2: GEAIGNYY and EKD. This CDR3 is 19 amino acids long. Here the CDR3 reads CACDTVAALGSHLTAQLFF. In DNA, the CDR3 is TGTGCCTGTGACACCGTAGCGGCACTGGGGTCCCATTTGACAGCACAACTCTTCTTT.

This clone has more than one count but fewer than ten. For this DNA, TCRdb reports the protein of a much larger clone, which diverges at residue 10, most likely from a read error; the protein presented here is translated directly from the DNA. The chain employs TRDV1 and TRDJ3; D may match TRDD2 or TRDD3 (5 bases each). Trimming cost V 9 bases and J 1 base, with 22 bases left between them. CDR1 is TSWWSYY and CDR2 is QGS in the germline V gene. The CDR3 loop spans 19 amino acids. Here the CDR3 reads CALEPSLGGASWDTRQMFF. CDR3 nucleotides: TGTGCTCTCGAACCTTCACTCGGGGGGGCATCCTGGGACACCCGACAGATGTTTTTC.

Details on this clone: The protein TCRdb lists belongs to a much larger clone and differs from this DNA's translation at residue 7, which points to a read error; the protein shown is made from the DNA. This sequence joins TRDV1 and TRDJ3, with 12 bases aligning to TRDD3. TCRdb does not report a J gene; here it was assigned by matching the DNA to germline references. There are 29 residues in the CDR3. V lost 2 bases and J lost 2; bases outside the gene matches: 34. Germline CDR1 reads TSWWSYY; CDR2 reads QGS. The CDR3 reads CALGENHTLPWVRLTGGYPPTWDTRQMFF. For the CDR3, the DNA is TGTGCTCTTGGGGAAAATCATACCCTCCCTTGGGTGCGTCTTACTGGGGGATACCCACCGACCTGGGACACCCGACAGATGTTTTTC.

About this clone: Translating this DNA gives a protein that differs at residue 14 from the TCRdb one, which belongs to a much larger clone; a read error is likely, and the protein shown is this translation. The V gene is TRDV1, the J gene TRDJ1; 7 bases agree with TRDD3. Here the J gene came from matching the DNA to germline, since TCRdb omits it. V was clipped by 2 bases and J by 0 bases; unmatched bases: 24. Germline CDR1 reads TSWWSYY; CDR2 reads QGS. The CDR3 is made up of 22 amino acids. In nucleotides, the CDR3 is TGTGCTCTTGGGGAAATGGGAGATATCGGATATACTGGGGAATTCAACACCGATAAACTCATCTTT. This gives the protein CALGEMGDIGYTGEFNTDKLIF.

There are a few counts of this clone. This is likely an artifact of a read error, given a far larger clone one base away. The sample has other DNA sequences that encode this CDR3 too. The chain couples TRDV1 to TRDJ1, with 7 nucleotides matching TRDD3. No J gene is reported in TCRdb; it was inferred here by comparing the DNA with germline. Germline assignment: CDR1 TSWWSYY and CDR2 QGS. This CDR3 is 22 amino acids long. The CDR3 spells CALGKVRVSTRWGLTYTDKLIF. For the CDR3, the DNA is TGCGCTCTTGGGAAAGTAAGAGTCTCAACCCGCTGGGGGCTTACGTACACCGATAAACTCATCTTT.

This clone was seen at least ten times. A read error is likely here: a far larger clone is one base away. The sample contains more than one DNA sequence encoding this CDR3. The J segment was not called; the V segment is TRDV2; TRDD3, the D gene given by the table, was not confirmed from the DNA. CDR3 length equals 21 residues. The germline gives CDR1 GEAIGNYY, CDR2 EKD. This CDR3 is CACDTVTGGYAERKDTDKLIF. In DNA form, the CDR3 reads TGTGCCTGTGACACCGTTACTGGGGGATACGCCGAGCGGAAGGACACCGATAAACTCATCTTC.

This clone was found a few times. TCRdb's entry gives the protein of a much larger clone, which mismatches this DNA's translation at residue 15, likely from a read error; the protein reported here is translated from the DNA. V is TRDV1 and J is TRDJ1, with 13 bases aligning to TRDD3. The J gene comes from matching the DNA to germline here; TCRdb lacks it. CDR1 is TSWWSYY, CDR2 QGS, per germline. V was clipped by 3 bases and J by 1 base; unmatched bases: 17. The CDR3 spans 21 residues. Here the CDR3 reads CALGDLDGTGGYVICTDKLIF. In DNA form, the CDR3 reads TGTGCTCTTGGGGATCTGGACGGTACTGGGGGATACGTCATATGCACCGATAAACTCATCTTT.

Points on this clone: TCRdb attributes to this sequence the protein of a much larger clone, which differs from the DNA translation at residue 3; a read error is likely, and the protein displayed is translated from the DNA. The gene calls are TRDV2 and TRDJ1; D is perhaps TRDD3 (5 bases). TCRdb lists no J gene, so it was determined here by aligning the DNA to germline. Germline V CDR1 and CDR2: GEAIGNYY, EKD. CDR3 length: 18 residues. CDR3 loop: CARDSLYSEGIYTDKLIF. CDR3 nucleotide sequence: TGTGCCCGTGACTCCTTGTATTCCGAAGGGATTTACACCGATAAACTCATCTTT.

With regard to this clone: The translation of this DNA and the TCRdb protein of a much larger clone differ at residue 9, probably owing to a read error; the protein shown here is translated from the DNA. The chain is built from TRDV1 and TRDJ1; 12 bases are shared with TRDD3. Germline-derived CDR1 and CDR2 are TSWWSYY and QGS. V lost 9 bases and J lost 0; bases outside the gene matches: 26. The length of the CDR3 is 22 residues. The DNA for the CDR3 is TGTGCTCTCAGGGCCTTCCGACGATCTCTGGGGGATACGAGCGGGTACACCGATAAACTCATCTTT. It specifies CALRAFRRSLGDTSGYTDKLIF.

This clone was counted between two and nine times. The protein TCRdb gives is from a much larger clone and does not agree with this DNA's translation at residue 5, likely a read error; the protein shown here comes from the DNA. The CDR3 DNA sequence: TGTGCTCTTGGGAATCGCAATTCCTACAAGGGCTGGGGGACCAAACTCATCTTT. It translates to CALGNRNSYKGWGTKLIF. This chain connects TRDV1 to TRDJ1; TRDD3 is a possible D gene (8 bases). Trimming left V 5 bases short and J 8 bases short, with 30 bases between. The CDR3 is made up of 18 amino acids. Germline CDR1 reads TSWWSYY; CDR2 reads QGS.

This clone appeared many times. The protein TCRdb lists belongs to a much larger clone and differs from this DNA's translation at residue 5, which points to a read error; the protein shown is made from the DNA. The genes are TRDV2 and TRDJ1; either TRDD2 or TRDD3 may supply D (5 bases each). TCRdb leaves out the J gene; it was filled in here by matching the DNA to germline. Between the trimmed V and J ends, which lost 3 bases and 2 bases, there was a span of 21 bases. Germline CDR1 GEAIGNYY, CDR2 EKD. CDR3 length: 17 residues. The CDR3 DNA sequence: TGTGCCTGTGACCCCGTCCTATCAAGGGGAACGACCGATAAACTCATCTTT. Its protein product is CACDPVLSRGTTDKLIF.

This clone was recorded at least ten times. This sequence is one base from a far larger clone and is likely a read error. The V gene is TRDV2, the J gene TRDJ1, with 11 positions matching TRDD3. CDR1 and CDR2 (germline): GEAIGNYY, EKD. The CDR3 is 23 residues long. The DNA for the CDR3 is TGTGCCCGTGACACCGGCGGAGGGTCCTACGGGCATACTGGGGGATATAACACCGATAAACTCATCTTT. This gives the protein CARDTGGGSYGHTGGYNTDKLIF.

This clone was observed a few times. The protein that TCRdb holds for this DNA derives from a much larger clone and differs from the translated DNA at residue 13, which likely indicates a read error; the protein shown here is translated from the DNA. The V and J genes are TRDV2 and TRDJ1; TRDD3 aligns across 9 bases. Because TCRdb records no J gene, it was assigned here through a match of the DNA to germline. The ends lost 4 bases at V and 4 bases at J; junction bases unmatched: 30. This CDR3 spans 22 amino acids. Germline loops: CDR1 GEAIGNYY, CDR2 EKD. CDR3 residues: CACECSYFLYYAAGDTRDKLIF. CDR3 in DNA: TGTGCCTGTGAATGCTCCTACTTCCTCTATTACGCGGCTGGGGATACGCGCGATAAACTCATCTTT.

Note on this clone: A far larger clone is just one base off, so this is likely a read error. The gene calls are TRDV1 and TRDJ1; a weak D match, TRDD2 (9 bases). No J gene was available from TCRdb, and it was assigned here by a germline match of the DNA. The CDR3 covers 24 residues. Germline V gene data show CDR1 as TSWWSYY and CDR2 as QGS. Deletions cut 2 bases from V and 0 bases from J, with 37 bases between. CDR3 in amino acids: CALGEFGRLPTPYTGGPDTDKLIF. CDR3 nucleotide sequence: TGTGCTCTTGGGGAATTTGGTCGCCTTCCTACTCCCTATACTGGGGGGCCTGACACCGATAAACTCATCTTT.

This clone was observed at least ten times. The protein that TCRdb holds for this DNA derives from a much larger clone and differs from the translated DNA at residue 15, which likely indicates a read error; the protein shown here is translated from the DNA. This chain uses TRDV2 with TRDJ1, with TRDD3 matching 10 bases. Germline V gene sequence: CDR1 GEAIGNYY, CDR2 EKD. The CDR3 is 16 residues long. Here the CDR3 DNA reads TGTGCCTGTGACACCGTTTCGCTGGGGGATAAAGATAAACTCACCTTT. Its protein is CACDTVSLGDKDKLTF.

This clone came up many times. Since a far larger clone is one base different, this is likely a read error. The sample has other DNA sequences that encode this CDR3 too. The J gene is TRDJ1, the V gene TRDV1; the match to TRDD3 covers 8 bases. The V gene's germline CDR1 is TSWWSYY and CDR2 QGS. The CDR3 is 26 amino acids. The CDR3 loop reads CALGEAKGLLGTQTILGAVNTDKLIF. CDR3 in DNA: TGCGCTCTTGGGGAAGCTAAAGGTCTCCTGGGTACACAGACGATACTGGGGGCTGTTAACACCGATAAACTCATCTTT.